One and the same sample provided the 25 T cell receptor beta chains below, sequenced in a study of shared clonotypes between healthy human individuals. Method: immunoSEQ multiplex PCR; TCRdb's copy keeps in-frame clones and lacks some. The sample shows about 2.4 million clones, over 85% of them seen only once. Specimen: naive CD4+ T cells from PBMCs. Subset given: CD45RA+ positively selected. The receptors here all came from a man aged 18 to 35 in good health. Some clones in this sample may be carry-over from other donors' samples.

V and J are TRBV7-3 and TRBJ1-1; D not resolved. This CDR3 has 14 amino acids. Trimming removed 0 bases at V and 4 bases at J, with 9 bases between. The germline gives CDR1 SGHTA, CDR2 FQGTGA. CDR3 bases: TGTGCCAGCAGCTTAACCCGGGGAATCACTGAAGCTTTCTTT. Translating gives CASSLTRGITEAFF.

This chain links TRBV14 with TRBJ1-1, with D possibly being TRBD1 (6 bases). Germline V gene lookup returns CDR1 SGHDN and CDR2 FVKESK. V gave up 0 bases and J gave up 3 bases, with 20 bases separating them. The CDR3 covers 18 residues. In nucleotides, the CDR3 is TGTGCCAGCAGCCAAGAGCCGACCTACTGGGGGGCGGACACTGAAGCTTTCTTT. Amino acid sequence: CASSQEPTYWGADTEAFF. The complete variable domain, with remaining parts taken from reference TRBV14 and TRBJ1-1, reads EAGVTQFPSHSVIEKGQTVTLRCDPISGHDNLYWYRRVMGKEIKFLLHFVKESKQDESGMPNNRFLAERTGGTYSTLKVQPAELEDSGVYFCASSQEPTYWGADTEAFFGQGTRLTVV.

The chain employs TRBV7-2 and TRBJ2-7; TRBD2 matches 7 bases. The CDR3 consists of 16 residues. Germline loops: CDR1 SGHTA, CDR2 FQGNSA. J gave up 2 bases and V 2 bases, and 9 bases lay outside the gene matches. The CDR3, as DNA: TGTGCCAGCAGCTTATATTCTGGGGCGGGAGCCTACGAGCAGTACTTC. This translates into CASSLYSGAGAYEQYF.

CDR3 region: CASSQSRGKETQYF. The CDR3 DNA sequence: TGTGCCAGCAGCCAGTCTCGCGGAAAAGAGACCCAGTACTTC. This chain joins TRBV16 and TRBJ2-5; D remains unclear. CDR3 length: 14 amino acids. The germline V gene has CDR1 KGHSY and CDR2 FQNENV. Trimming pared 3 bases from V and 3 bases from J, leaving 11 bases between.

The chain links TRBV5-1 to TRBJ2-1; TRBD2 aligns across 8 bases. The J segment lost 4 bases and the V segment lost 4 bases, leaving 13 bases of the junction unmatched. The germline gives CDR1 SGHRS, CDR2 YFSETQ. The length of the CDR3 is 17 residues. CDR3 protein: CASSQRSRASGYNEQFF. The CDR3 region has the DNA TGCGCCAGCAGCCAAAGATCTCGGGCTAGCGGGTACAATGAGCAGTTCTTC.

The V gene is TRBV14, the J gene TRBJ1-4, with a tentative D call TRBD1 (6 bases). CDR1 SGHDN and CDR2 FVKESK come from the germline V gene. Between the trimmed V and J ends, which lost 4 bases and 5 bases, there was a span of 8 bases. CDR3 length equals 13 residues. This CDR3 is CASSRGQNEKLFF. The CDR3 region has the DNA TGTGCCAGCAGCCGTGGACAGAATGAAAAACTGTTTTTT.

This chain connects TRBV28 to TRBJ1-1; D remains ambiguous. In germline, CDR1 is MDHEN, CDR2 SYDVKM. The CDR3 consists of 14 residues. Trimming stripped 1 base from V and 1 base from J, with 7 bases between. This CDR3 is CASSLFGANTEAFF. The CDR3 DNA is TGTGCCAGCAGTTTATTCGGAGCGAACACTGAAGCTTTCTTT.

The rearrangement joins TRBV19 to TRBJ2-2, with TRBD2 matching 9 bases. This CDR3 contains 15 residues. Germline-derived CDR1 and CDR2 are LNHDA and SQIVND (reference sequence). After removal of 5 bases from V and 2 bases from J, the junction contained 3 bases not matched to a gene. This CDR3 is CASSRLAENTGELFF. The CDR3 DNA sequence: TGTGCCAGTAGTCGACTAGCGGAAAACACCGGGGAGCTGTTTTTT.

The CDR3 loop is CASSYPTNEQFF. Here the CDR3 DNA reads TGTGCCAGCAGTTACCCCACCAATGAGCAGTTCTTC. The rearrangement joins TRBV6-6 to TRBJ2-1; D ambiguous. Trimming removed 2 bases at V and 6 bases at J, with 5 bases between. The CDR3 contains 12 residues. Germline V gene data show CDR1 as MNHNY and CDR2 as SVGAGI (reference sequence).

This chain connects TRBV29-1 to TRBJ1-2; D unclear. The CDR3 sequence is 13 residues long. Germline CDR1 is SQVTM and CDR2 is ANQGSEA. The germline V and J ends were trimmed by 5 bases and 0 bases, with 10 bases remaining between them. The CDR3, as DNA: TGCAGCGTTCCGGCGACCTCTAACTATGGCTACACCTTC. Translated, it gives CSVPATSNYGYTF. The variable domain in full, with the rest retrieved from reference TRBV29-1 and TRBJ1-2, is SAVISQKPSRDICQRGTSLTIQCQVDSQVTMMFWYRQQPGQSLTLIATANQGSEATYESGFVIDKFPISRPNLTFSTLTVSNMSPEDSSIYLCSVPATSNYGYTFGSGTRLTVV.

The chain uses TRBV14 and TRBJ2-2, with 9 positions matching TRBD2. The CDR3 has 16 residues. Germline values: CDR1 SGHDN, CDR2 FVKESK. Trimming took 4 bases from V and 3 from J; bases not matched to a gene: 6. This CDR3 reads CASSPKTSGHTGELFF. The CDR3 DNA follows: TGTGCCAGCAGCCCGAAAACTAGCGGGCACACCGGGGAGCTGTTTTTT. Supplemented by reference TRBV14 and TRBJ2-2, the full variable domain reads EAGVTQFPSHSVIEKGQTVTLRCDPISGHDNLYWYRRVMGKEIKFLLHFVKESKQDESGMPNNRFLAERTGGTYSTLKVQPAELEDSGVYFCASSPKTSGHTGELFFGEGSRLTVL.

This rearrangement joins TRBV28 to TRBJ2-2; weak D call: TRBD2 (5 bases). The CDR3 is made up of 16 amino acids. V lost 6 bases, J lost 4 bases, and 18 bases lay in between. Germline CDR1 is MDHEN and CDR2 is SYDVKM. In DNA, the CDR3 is TGTGCCAGCAGAAGACTAATCGAGCGAGGCACCGGGGAGCTGTTTTTT. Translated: CASRRLIERGTGELFF.

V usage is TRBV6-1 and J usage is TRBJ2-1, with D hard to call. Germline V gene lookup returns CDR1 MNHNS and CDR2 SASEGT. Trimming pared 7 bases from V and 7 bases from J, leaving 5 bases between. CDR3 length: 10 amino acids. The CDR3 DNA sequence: TGTGCCAGCACTATTAATGAGCAGTTCTTC. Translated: CASTINEQFF.

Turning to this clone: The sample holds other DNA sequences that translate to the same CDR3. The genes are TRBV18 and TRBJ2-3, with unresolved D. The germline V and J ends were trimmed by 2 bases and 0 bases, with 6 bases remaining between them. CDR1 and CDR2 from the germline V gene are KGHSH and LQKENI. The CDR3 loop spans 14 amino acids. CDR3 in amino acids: CASSPIDSTDTQYF. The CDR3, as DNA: TGTGCCAGCTCACCAATTGACAGCACAGATACGCAGTATTTT.

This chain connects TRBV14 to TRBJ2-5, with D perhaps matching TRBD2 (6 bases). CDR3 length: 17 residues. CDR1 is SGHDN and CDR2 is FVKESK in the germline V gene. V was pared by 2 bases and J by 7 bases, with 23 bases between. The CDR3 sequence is CASSQKVRPSAIGTQYF. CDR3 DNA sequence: TGTGCCAGCAGCCAAAAGGTTCGGCCTAGCGCGATTGGGACCCAGTACTTC.

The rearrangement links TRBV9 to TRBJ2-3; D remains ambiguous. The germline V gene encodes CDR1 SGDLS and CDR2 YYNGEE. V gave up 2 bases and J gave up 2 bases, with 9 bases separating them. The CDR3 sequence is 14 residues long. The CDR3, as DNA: TGTGCCAGCAGCGTGATGCAGCACACAGATACGCAGTATTTT. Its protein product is CASSVMQHTDTQYF.

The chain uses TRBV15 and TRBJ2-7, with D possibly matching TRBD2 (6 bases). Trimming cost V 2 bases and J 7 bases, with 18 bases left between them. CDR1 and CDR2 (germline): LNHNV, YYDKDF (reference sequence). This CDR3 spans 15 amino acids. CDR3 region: CATSRRTAGLQEQYF. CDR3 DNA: TGTGCCACCAGCAGAAGGACGGCGGGGTTACAGGAGCAGTACTTC.

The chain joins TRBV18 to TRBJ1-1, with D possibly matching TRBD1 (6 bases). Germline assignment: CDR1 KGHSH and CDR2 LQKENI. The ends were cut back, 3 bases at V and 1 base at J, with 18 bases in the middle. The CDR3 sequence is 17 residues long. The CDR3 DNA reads TGTGCCAGCTCACCCGGGGGCGAGTGGATTTGGAACACTGAAGCTTTCTTT. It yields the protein CASSPGGEWIWNTEAFF.

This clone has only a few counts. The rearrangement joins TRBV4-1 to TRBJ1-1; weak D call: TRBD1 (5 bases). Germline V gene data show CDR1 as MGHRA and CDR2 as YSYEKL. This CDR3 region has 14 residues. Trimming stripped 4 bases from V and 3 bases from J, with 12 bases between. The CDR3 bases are TGCGCCAGCAGCCTAGGGAAGGGGTACACTGAAGCTTTCTTT. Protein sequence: CASSLGKGYTEAFF.

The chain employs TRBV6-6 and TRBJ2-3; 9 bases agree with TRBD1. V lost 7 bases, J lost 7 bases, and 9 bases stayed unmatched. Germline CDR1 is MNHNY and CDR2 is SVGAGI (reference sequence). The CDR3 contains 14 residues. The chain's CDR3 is CASTPGQGRYTQYF. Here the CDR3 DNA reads TGTGCCAGCACACCGGGACAGGGCCGGTATACGCAGTATTTT.

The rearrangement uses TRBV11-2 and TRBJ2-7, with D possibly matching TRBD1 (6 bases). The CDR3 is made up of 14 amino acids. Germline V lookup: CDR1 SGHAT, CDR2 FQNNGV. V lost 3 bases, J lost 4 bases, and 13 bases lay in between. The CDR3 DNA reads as TGTGCCAGCAGCTTTCTAGCAGGGGATTACGAGCAGTACTTC. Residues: CASSFLAGDYEQYF.

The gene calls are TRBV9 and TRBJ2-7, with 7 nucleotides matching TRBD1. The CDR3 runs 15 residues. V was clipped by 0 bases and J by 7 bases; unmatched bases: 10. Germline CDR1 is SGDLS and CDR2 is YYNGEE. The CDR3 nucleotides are TGTGCCAGCAGCGTAGGGCTCGACAGGGTGGGGGAGCAGTACTTC. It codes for CASSVGLDRVGEQYF.

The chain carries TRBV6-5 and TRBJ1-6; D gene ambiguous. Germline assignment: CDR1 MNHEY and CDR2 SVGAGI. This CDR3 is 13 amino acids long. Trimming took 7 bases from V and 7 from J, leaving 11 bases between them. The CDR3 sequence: CASMGNANSPLHF. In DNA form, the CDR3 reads TGTGCCAGCATGGGGAATGCGAATTCACCCCTCCACTTT.

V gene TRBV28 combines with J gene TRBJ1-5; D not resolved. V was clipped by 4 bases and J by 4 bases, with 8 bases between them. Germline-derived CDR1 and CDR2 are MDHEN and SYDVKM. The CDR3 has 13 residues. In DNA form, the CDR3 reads TGTGCCAGCAGTTCTGCGGGGAATCAGCCCCAGCATTTT. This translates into CASSSAGNQPQHF.

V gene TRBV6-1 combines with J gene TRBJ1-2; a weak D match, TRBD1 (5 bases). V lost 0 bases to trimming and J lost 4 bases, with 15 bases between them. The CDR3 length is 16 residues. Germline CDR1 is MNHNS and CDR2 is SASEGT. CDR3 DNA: TGTGCCAGCAGTGAAGCGCGGGAGGGGTGGAGCTATGGCTACACCTTC. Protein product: CASSEAREGWSYGYTF.